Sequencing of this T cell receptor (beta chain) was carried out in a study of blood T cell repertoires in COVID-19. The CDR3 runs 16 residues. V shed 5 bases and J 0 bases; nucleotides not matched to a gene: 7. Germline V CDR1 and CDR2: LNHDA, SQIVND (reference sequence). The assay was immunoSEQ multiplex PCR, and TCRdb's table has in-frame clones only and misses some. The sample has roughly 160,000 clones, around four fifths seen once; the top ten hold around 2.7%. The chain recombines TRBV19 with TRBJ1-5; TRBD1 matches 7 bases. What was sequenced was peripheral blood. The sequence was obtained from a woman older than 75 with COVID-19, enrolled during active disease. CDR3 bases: TGTGCCAGTAGTCGGGAGGGGGCAGGTAGCAATCAGCCCCAGCATTTT. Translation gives CASSREGAGSNQPQHF.